The sample holds a few counts of the clone carrying this T cell receptor (beta chain). These data come from a study of blood T cell repertoires in COVID-19. Study in general: PBMCs, B-cell-depleted T cells, or T cells provided the cDNA or gDNA that made up the material.

CDR3 size: 11 residues. Germline CDR1 and CDR2: LNHDA and SQIVND (reference sequence). The V gene lost 6 bases and the J gene lost 5 bases, with 7 bases spanning the gap. Assay used: immunoSEQ multiplex PCR; TCRdb lists only in-frame clones, some missing. Of over 600,000 clones listed, over 80% were seen once; the top ten hold under 0.3%. Input material: peripheral blood. This receptor was identified in a woman younger than 35 with acute or convalescent COVID-19. This chain links TRBV19 with TRBJ2-5; D may be TRBD2 (5 bases). The CDR3 coding sequence is TGTGCCAGTAGCTCGGGGGAGACCCAGTACTTC. Protein sequence: CASSSGETQYF.